A selection of T cell receptor beta chains follows, all from one sample in a study of T cells in Graves' hyperthyroidism and ophthalmopathy. In TCRdb, the multiplex PCR reads were re-called with MiXCR into one record per CDR3 protein. The table has fewer than 900,000 distinct CDR3 sequences, 15% to 20% seen once. Sequences were obtained from blood. The receptors come from a woman aged 45-60 years with Graves' hyperthyroidism that later progressed to Graves' ophthalmopathy. Each CDR3 is given with its conserved first and last residue. Each record gives: D gene, J gene, CDR3 length, clone size, V gene, CDR3 protein, CDR3 DNA. A D gene is named only where the DNA matches it firmly. Rows may omit the clone size; those that give it use once, few, many or a size class.

TRBD1 | TRBJ2-7 | 13 | . | TRBV24-1 | CATSGSGGVEQYF | TGTGCCACCAGTGGATCAGGGGGCGTCGAGCAGTACTTC
. | TRBJ2-3 | 12 | many | TRBV5-1 | CASSYTTDTQYF | TGCGCCAGCAGTTATACCACAGATACGCAGTATTTT
. | TRBJ2-7 | 14 | few | TRBV27 | CASSFGGQGYEQYF | TGTGCCAGCTCGTTTGGAGGTCAAGGCTACGAGCAGTACTTC
. | TRBJ1-3 | 14 | many | TRBV3-1 | CASSQDSGGNTIYF | TGTGCCAGCAGCCAAGATTCCGGTGGAAACACCATATATTTT
. | TRBJ1-4 | 13 | many | TRBV12-3/TRBV12-4 | CASSKTRREKLFF | TGTGCCAGCAGTAAAACCAGGCGAGAAAAACTGTTTTTT
TRBD1 | TRBJ1-2 | 14 | . | TRBV6-1 | CASSGDSGGYGYTF | TGTGCCAGCAGTGGGGACAGTGGAGGCTATGGCTACACCTTC
. | TRBJ1-6 | 13 | . | TRBV7-8 | CASSQVGYSPLHF | TGCGCCAGCAGCCAAGTAGGGTATTCACCCCTCCACTTT
. | TRBJ1-1 | 15 | many | TRBV6-5 | CASSYSSDLNTEAFF | TGTGCCAGCAGTTACTCGTCCGATCTGAACACTGAAGCTTTCTTT
TRBD1 | TRBJ1-4 | 14 | many | TRBV3-1 | CASSQDRGSEKLFF | TGTGCCAGCAGCCAAGACAGGGGGTCTGAAAAACTGTTTTTT
. | TRBJ2-1 | 13 | few | TRBV5-1 | CASSLAGEGEQFF | TGCGCCAGCAGCTTGGCAGGGGAGGGTGAGCAGTTCTTC
. | TRBJ1-2 | 14 | . | TRBV9 | CASSGGPQGRGYTF | TGTGCCAGCAGCGGCGGGCCGCAGGGGAGAGGCTACACCTTC